Here is one T cell receptor beta chain with its context. As yet, its antigen is unknown. These data are taken from a study of T cells in Graves' hyperthyroidism and ophthalmopathy. Using RNA transcripts as the source, TCR beta CDR3 regions were amplified. HTBI primers drove first-round RT-PCR of the TCR CDR3. TCRdb re-called the multiplex PCR reads through MiXCR, storing one row per CDR3 protein. The data show approximately 260,000 distinct CDR3 sequences, approximately 14% seen once. Trimming took off 4 bases at V and 5 bases at J, with 11 bases between the two ends. Germline V gene lookup returns CDR1 DFQATT and CDR2 SNEGSKA (reference sequence). The CDR3 sequence is 13 residues long. Study results and limitations: Blood also showed most of the thyroid clonotypes that were expanded above 0.001.

The chain carries TRBV20-1 and TRBJ2-2; D uncertain. The sample taken for sequencing was blood. This sequence originates from a woman aged 45-59 years with Graves' hyperthyroidism that later progressed to Graves' ophthalmopathy. The chain's CDR3 is CSATDVGTGELFF. The CDR3 nucleotides read TGCAGTGCTACGGACGTCGGGACCGGGGAGCTGTTTTTT.